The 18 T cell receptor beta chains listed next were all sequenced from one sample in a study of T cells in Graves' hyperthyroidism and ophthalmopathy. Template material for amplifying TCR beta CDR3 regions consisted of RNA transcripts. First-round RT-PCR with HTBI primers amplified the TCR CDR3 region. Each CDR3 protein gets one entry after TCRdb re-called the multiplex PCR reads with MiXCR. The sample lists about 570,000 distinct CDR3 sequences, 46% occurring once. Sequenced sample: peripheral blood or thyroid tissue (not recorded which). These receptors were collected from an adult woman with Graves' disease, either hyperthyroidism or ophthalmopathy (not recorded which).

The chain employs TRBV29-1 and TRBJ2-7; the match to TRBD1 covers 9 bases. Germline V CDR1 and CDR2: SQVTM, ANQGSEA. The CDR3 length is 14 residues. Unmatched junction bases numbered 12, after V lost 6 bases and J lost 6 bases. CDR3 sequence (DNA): TGCAGCGTGGGCCCTCGGGGGACAGGGACCGAGCAGTACTTC. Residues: CSVGPRGTGTEQYF.

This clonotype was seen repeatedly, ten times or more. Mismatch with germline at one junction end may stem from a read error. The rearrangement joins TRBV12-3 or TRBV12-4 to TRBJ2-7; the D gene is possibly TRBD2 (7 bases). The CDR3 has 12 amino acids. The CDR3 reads CASSLRGGSRSF. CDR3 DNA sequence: TGTGCCAGCAGTTTAAGGGGGGGGAGCCGATCCTTC.

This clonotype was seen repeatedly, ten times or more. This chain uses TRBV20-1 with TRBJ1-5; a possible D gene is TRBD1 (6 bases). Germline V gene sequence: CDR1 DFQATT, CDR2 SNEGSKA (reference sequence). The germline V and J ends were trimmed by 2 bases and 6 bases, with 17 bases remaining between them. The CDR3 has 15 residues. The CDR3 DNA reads TGCAGTGCTAGACTACCTAACAGGGTTGGTCAGCCCCAGCATTTT. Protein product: CSARLPNRVGQPQHF.

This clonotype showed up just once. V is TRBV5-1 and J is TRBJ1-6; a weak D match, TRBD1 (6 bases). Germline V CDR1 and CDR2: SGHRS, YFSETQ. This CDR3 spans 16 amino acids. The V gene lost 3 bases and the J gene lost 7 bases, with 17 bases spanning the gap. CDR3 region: CASSSSPAGDNSPLHF. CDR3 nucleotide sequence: TGCGCCAGCAGCTCATCCCCGGCAGGGGACAATTCACCCCTCCACTTT.

The CDR3 region has the DNA TGCAGCGTTGAGGTACAGCAGGCCGGGGAGCTGTTTTTT. Encoded protein: CSVEVQQAGELFF. The chain uses TRBV29-1 and TRBJ2-2; D is uncertain. The V end lost 3 bases, the J end lost 6 bases, and 11 bases lay between the germline ends. The CDR3 has 13 residues. Germline-derived CDR1 and CDR2 are SQVTM and ANQGSEA.

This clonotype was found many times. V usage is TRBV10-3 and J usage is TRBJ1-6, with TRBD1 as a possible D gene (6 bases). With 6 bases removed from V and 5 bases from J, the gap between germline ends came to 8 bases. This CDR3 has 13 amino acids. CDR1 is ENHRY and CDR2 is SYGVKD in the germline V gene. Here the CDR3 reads CAIRWTDNSPLHF. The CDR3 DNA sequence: TGTGCCATCAGATGGACAGATAATTCACCCCTCCACTTT.

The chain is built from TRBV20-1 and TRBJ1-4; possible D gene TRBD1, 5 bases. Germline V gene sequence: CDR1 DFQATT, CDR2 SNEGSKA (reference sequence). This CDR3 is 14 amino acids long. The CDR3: CGTGEASTNEKLFF. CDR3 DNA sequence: TGCGGGACTGGGGAAGCCTCAACTAATGAAAAACTGTTTTTT.

CDR3 sequence reads: CSVSVQGRGEAFF. The CDR3 region has the DNA TGCAGCGTCTCAGTACAGGGGAGAGGAGAGGCTTTCTTT. The chain couples TRBV29-1 to TRBJ1-1, with 7 bases identical to TRBD1. Germline CDR1 SQVTM, CDR2 ANQGSEA. The junction had 15 bases not matched to a gene; V was cut back by 6 bases and J by 11 bases. The length of the CDR3 is 13 residues.

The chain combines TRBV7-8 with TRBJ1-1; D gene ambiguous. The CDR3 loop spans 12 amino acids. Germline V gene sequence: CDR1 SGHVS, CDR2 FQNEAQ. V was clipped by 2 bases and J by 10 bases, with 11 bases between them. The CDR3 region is CASSLLVGRAFF. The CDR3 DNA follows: TGTGCCAGCAGCTTACTAGTGGGGAGAGCTTTCTTT.

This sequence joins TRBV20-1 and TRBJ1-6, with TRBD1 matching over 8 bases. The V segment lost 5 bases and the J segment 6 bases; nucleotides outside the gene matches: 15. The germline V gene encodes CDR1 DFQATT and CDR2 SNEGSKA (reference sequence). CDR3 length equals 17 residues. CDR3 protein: CSALTGEEIVRNSPLHF. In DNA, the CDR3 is TGCAGTGCTTTGACAGGGGAAGAGATAGTTCGTAATTCACCCCTCCACTTT.

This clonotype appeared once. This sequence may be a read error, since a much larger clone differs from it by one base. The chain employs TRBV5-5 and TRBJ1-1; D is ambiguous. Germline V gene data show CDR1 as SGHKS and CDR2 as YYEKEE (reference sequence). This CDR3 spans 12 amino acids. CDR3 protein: CASSLFTSESFF. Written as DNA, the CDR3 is TGTGCCAGCAGCTTGTTTACCTCTGAATCTTTCTTT.

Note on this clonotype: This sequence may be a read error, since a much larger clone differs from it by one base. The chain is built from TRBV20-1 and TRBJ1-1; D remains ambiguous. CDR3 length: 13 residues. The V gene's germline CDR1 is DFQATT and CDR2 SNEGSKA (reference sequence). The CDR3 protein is CSAIKLGYTESFF. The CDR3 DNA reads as TGCAGTGCTATTAAGCTGGGCTACACTGAATCTTTCTTT.

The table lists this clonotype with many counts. CDR3: CASSPDRAWGYTF. Here the CDR3 DNA reads TGTGCCAGCAGCCCAGACAGGGCTTGGGGCTACACCTTC. This rearrangement joins TRBV28 to TRBJ1-2; TRBD1 aligns across 7 bases. J lost 8 bases, V lost 6 bases, and 9 bases had no gene match. CDR1 and CDR2 from the germline V gene are MDHEN and SYDVKM. The CDR3 length is 13 residues.

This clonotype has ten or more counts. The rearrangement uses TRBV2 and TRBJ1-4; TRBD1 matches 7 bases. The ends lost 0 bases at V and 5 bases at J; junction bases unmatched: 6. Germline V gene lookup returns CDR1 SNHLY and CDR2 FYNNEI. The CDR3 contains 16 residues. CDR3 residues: CASSEAGDSLNEKLFF. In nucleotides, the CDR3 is TGTGCCAGCAGTGAAGCCGGGGACAGCCTGAATGAAAAACTGTTTTTT.

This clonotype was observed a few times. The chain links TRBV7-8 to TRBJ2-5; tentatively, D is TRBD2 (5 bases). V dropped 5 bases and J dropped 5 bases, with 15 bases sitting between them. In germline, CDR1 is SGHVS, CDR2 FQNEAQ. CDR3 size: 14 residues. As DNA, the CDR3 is TGTGCCAGCAGCCTACTGGGCGGGTACGAGACCCAGTACTTC. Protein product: CASSLLGGYETQYF.

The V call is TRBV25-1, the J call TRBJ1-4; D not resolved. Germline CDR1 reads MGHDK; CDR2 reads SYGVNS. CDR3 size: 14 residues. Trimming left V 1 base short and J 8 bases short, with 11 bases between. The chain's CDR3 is CASSEWAGGEKLFF. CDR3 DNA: TGTGCCAGCAGTGAATGGGCGGGAGGAGAAAAACTGTTTTTT.

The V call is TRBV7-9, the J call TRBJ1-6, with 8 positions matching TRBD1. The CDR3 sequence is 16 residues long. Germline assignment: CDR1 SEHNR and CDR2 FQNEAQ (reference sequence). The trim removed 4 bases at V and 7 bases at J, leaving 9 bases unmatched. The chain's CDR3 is CASSSGGGTVNSPLHF. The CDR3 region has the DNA TGTGCCAGCAGCTCAGGGGGCGGGACAGTAAATTCACCCCTCCACTTT. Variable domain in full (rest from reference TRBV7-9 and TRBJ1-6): DTGVSQNPRHKITKRGQNVTFRCDPISEHNRLYWYRQTLGQGPEFLTYFQNEAQLEKSRLLSDRFSAERPKGSFSTLEIQRTEQGDSAMYLCASSSGGGTVNSPLHFGNGTRLTVT.

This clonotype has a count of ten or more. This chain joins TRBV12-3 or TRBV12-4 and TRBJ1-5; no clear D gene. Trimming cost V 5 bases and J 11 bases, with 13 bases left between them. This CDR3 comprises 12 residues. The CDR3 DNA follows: TGTGCCAGCAGTCCCAGTCAAAAGGCCCAGCATTTT. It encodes CASSPSQKAQHF.